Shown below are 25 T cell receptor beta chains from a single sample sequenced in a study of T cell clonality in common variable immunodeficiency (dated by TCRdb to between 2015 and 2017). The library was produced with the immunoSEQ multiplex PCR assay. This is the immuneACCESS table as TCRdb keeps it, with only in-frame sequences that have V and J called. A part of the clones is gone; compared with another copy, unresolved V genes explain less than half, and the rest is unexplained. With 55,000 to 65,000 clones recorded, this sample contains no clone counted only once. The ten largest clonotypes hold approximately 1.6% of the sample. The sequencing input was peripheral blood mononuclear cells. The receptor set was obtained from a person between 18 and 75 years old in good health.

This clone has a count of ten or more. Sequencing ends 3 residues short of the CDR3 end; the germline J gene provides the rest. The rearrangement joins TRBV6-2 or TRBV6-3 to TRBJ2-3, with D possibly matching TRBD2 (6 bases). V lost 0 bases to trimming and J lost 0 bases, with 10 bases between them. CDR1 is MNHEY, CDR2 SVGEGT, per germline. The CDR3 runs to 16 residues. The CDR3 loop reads CASSYSRRGSTDTQYF. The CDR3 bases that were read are TGTGCCAGCAGTTACTCCAGGAGGGGTAGCACAGATACG.

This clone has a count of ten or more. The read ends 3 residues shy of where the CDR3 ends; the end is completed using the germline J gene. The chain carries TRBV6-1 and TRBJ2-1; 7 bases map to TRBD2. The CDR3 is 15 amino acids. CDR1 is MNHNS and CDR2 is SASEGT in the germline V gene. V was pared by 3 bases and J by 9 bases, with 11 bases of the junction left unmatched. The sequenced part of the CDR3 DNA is TGTGCCAGCAGTGAGGGGACTATATCCACCCGTGAG. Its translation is CASSEGTISTRE. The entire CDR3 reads CASSEGTISTREQFF.

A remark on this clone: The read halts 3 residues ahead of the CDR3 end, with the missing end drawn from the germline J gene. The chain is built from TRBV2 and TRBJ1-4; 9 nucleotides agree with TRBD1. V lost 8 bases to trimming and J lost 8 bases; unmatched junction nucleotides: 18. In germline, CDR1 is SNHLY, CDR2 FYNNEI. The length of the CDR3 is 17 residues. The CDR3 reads CASFVTGGAGRGEKLFF. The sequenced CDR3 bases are TGTGCCAGCTTTGTTACAGGGGGCGCGGGTCGAGGCGAAAAA.

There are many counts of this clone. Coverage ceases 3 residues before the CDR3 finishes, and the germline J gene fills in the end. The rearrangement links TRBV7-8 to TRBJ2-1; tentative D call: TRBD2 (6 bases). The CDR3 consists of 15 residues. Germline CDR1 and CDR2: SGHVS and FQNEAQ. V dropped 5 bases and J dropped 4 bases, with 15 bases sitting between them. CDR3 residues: CASSPRLEGYNEQFF. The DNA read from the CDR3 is TGTGCCAGCAGCCCGCGACTAGAGGGGTACAATGAG.

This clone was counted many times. CDR3 DNA (partial): TGTGCCTGGGATAGCGGGAGCGAG. Translated: CAWDSGSE. The whole CDR3 sequence is CAWDSGSEQYF. J is TRBJ2-7 and V is TRBV30; 9 positions match TRBD2. The DNA ends 3 residues before the CDR3 does, and the rest of the CDR3 is filled in from the germline J gene. This CDR3 region has 11 residues. The V gene's germline CDR1 is GTSNPN and CDR2 SVGIG (reference sequence). The trim removed 5 bases at V and 6 bases at J, leaving 2 bases unmatched. The full variable domain, its missing parts supplied by reference TRBV30 and TRBJ2-7, is SQTIHQWPATLVQPVGSPLSLECTVEGTSNPNLYWYRQAAGRGLQLLFYSVGIGQISSEVPQNLSASRPQDRQFILSSKKLLLSDSGFYLCAWDSGSEQYFGPGTRLTVT.

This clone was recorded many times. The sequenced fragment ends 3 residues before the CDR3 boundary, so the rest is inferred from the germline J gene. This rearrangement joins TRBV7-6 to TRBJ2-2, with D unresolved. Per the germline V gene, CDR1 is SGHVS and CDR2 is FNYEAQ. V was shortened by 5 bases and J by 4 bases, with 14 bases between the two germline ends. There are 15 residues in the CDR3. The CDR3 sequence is CASSGYSASTGELFF. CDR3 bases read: TGTGCCAGCAGCGGATACAGTGCGTCCACCGGGGAG.

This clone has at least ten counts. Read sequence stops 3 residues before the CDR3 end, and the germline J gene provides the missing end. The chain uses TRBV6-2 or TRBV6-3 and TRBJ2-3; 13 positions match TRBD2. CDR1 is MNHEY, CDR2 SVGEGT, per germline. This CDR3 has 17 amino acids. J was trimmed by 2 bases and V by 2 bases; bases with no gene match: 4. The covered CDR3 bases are TGTGCCAGCAGTTACGCACTAGCGGGAGGGTACACAGATACG. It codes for CASSYALAGGYTDT. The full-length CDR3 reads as CASSYALAGGYTDTQYF.

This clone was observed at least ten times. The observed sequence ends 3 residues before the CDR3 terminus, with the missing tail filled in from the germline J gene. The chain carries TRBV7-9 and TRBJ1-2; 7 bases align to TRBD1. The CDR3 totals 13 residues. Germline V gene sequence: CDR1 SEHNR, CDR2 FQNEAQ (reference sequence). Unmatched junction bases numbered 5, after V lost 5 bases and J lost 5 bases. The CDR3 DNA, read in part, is TGTGCCAGCAGCCCGGGACAGAGTTATGGC. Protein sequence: CASSPGQSYG. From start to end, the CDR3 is CASSPGQSYGYTF. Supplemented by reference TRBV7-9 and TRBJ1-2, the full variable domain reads DTGVSQNPRHKITKRGQNVTFRCDPISEHNRLYWYRQTLGQGPEFLTYFQNEAQLEKSRLLSDRFSAERPKGSFSTLEIQRTEQGDSAMYLCASSPGQSYGYTFGSGTRLTVV.

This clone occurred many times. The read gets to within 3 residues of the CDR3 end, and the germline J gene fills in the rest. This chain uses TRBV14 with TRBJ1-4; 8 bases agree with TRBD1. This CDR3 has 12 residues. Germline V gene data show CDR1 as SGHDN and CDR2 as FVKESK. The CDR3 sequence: CASSLYRGKLFF. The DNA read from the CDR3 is TGTGCCAGCAGCCTTTACAGGGGGAAA.

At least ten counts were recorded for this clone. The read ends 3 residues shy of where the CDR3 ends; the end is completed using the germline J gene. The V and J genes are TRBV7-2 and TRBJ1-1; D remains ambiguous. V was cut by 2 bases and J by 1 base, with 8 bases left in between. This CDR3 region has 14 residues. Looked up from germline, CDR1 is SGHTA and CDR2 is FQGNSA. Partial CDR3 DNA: TGTGCCAGCAGCTTAATTCTAGGGAACACTGAA. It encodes CASSLILGNTE. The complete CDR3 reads CASSLILGNTEAFF.

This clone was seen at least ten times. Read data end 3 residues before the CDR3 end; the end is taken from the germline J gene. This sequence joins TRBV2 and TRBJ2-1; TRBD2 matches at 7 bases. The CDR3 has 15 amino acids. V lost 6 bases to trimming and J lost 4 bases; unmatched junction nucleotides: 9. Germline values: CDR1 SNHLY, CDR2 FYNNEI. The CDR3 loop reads CASSQQTSRYNEQFF. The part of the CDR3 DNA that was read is TGTGCCAGCAGCCAACAGACTAGCCGGTACAATGAG.

The CDR3: CASTERGGETQYF. Partial CDR3 DNA: TGTGCCAGCACCGAAAGGGGGGGGGAGACC. The chain combines TRBV7-9 with TRBJ2-5, with D possibly being TRBD2 (7 bases). The read halts 3 residues ahead of the CDR3 end, with the missing end drawn from the germline J gene. The V and J ends lost 7 bases and 5 bases respectively, with 14 bases between them. The CDR3 spans 13 residues. Germline values: CDR1 SEHNR, CDR2 FQNEAQ (reference sequence).

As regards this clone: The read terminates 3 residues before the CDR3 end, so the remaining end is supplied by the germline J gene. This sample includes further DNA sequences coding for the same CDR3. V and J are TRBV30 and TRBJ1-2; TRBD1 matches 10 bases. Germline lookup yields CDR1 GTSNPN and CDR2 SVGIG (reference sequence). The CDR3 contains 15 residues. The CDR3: CAWSGTGGRVDDYTF. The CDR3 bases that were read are TGTGCCTGGAGTGGGACAGGGGGTAGAGTAGACGAC.

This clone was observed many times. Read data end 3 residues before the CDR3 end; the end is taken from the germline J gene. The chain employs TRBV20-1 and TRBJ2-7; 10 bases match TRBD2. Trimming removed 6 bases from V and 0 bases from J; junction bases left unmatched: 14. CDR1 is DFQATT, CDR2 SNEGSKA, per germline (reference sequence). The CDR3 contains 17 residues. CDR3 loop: CSAPAGLAGGYSYEQYF. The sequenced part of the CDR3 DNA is TGCAGTGCGCCAGCGGGGTTAGCGGGAGGATACTCCTACGAG.

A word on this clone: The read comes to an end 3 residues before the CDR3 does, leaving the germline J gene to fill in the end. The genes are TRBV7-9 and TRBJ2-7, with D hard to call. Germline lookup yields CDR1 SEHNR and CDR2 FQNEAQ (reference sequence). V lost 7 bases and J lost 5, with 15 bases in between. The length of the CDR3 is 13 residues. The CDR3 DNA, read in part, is TGTGCCAGCACCCCACCGGGTGCCCACGAG. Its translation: CASTPPGAHE. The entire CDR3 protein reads CASTPPGAHEQYF.

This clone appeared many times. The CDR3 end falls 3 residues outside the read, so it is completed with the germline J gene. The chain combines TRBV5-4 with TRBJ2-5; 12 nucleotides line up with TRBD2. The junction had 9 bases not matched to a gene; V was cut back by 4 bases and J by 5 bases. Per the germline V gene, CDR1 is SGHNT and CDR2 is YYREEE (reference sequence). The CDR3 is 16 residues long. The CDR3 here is CASSALAGGPGETQYF. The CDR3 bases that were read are TGTGCCAGCAGCGCTCTAGCGGGAGGGCCCGGGGAGACC.

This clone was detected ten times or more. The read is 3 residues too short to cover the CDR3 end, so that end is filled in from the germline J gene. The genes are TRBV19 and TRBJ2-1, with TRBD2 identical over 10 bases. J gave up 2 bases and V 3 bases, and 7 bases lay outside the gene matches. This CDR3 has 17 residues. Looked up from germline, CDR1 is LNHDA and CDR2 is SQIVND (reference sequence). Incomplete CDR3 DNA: TGTGCCAGTAGTATCTCGTGGACTAGCGGAGCCTACAATGAG. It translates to CASSISWTSGAYNE. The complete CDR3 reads CASSISWTSGAYNEQFF.

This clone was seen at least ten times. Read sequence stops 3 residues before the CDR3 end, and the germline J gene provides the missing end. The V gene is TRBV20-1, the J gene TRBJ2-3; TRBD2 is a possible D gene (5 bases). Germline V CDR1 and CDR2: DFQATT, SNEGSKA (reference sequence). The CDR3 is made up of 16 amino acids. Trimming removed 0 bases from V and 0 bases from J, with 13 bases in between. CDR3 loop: CSARDRRSGSTDTQYF. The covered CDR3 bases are TGCAGTGCTAGAGATCGGCGAAGCGGAAGCACAGATACG.

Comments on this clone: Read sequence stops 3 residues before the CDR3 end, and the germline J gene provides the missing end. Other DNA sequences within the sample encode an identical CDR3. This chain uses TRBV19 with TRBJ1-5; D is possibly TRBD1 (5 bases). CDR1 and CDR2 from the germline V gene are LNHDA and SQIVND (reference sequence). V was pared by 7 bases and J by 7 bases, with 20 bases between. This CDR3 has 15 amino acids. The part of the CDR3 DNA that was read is TGTGCCAGTACCTTTTCTACAGGAGTCAACCAGCCC. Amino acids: CASTFSTGVNQP. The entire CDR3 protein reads CASTFSTGVNQPQHF.

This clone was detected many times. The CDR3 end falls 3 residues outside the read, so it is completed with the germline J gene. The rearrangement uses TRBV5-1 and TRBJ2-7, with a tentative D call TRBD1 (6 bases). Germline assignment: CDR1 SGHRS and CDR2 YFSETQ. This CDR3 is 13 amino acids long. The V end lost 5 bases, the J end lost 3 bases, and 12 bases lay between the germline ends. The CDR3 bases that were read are TGCGCCAGCAGTTCCTACAGGGTCTACGAG. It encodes CASSSYRVYE. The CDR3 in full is CASSSYRVYEQYF.

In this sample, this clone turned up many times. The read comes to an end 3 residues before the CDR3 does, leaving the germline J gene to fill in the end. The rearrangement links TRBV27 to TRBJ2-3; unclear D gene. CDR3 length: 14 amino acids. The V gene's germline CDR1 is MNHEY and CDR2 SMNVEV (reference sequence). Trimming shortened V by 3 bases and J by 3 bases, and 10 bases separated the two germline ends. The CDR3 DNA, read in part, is TGTGCCAGCAGTTTCAGAGAAGGTACAGATACG. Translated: CASSFREGTDT. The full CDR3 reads CASSFREGTDTQYF.

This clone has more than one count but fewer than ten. CDR3 protein: CAWRGAGSPDTAFF. The CDR3 DNA, read in part, is TGTGCCTGGAGAGGAGCAGGGTCCCCAGATACG. The chain is built from TRBV30 and TRBJ1-1; tentatively, D is TRBD1 (5 bases). Read coverage stops 3 residues before the CDR3 terminus; the germline J gene supplies the remainder. The germline CDR1 and CDR2 sequences are GTSNPN and SVGIG (reference sequence). The CDR3 loop spans 14 amino acids.

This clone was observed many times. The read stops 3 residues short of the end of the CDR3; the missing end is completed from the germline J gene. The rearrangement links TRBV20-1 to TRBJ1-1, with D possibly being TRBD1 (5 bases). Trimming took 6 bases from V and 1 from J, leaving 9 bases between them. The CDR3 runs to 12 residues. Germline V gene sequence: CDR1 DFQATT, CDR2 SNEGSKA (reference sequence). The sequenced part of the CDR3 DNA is TGCAGTGCGGGGCAGCCGAACACTGAA. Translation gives CSAGQPNTE. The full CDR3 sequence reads CSAGQPNTEAFF.

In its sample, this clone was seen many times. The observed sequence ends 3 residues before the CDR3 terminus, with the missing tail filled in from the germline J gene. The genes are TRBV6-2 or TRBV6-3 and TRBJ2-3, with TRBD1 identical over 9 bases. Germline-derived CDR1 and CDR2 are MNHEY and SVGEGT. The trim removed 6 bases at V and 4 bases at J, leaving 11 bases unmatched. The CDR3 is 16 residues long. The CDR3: CASRDIQGARSDTQYF. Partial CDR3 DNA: TGTGCCAGCAGAGACATACAGGGGGCGAGGTCAGATACG.

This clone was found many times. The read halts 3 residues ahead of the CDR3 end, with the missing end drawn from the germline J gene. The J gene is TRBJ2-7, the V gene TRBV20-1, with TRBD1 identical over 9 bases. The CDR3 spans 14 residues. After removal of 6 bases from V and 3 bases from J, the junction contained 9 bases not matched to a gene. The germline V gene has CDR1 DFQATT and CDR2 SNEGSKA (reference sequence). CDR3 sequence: CSATTGGGLYEQYF. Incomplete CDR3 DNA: TGCAGTGCCACCACAGGGGGCGGCCTCTACGAG.